This T cell receptor (beta chain) emerged from a study of T cell repertoires in cytomegalovirus infection. About the research overall: Carrying CMV and the relevant HLA type showed in public TCR beta signatures.

General observations from the study: Ex vivo, HLA-C-restricted CMV-specific TCR beta clonotypes prevailed over the rest of the response.

This clonotype was detected only a few times. Its specificity is not known. MiXCR, applied by TCRdb to the reads, yields one record per CDR3 protein. This table has about 100,000 distinct CDR3 sequences, 16% appearing once. Trimming cost V 6 bases and J 4 bases, with 15 bases left between them. Germline CDR1 and CDR2: LNHDA and SQIVND (reference sequence). CDR3 length equals 15 residues. The rearrangement uses TRBV19 and TRBJ2-2; D is unclear. This receptor was taken from a human donor in good health (CMV status not recorded). Some clones in this sample may be carry-over from other donors' samples. Sequenced: PBMCs. The CDR3 region has the DNA TGTGCCAGTAGAACGGGCAGTTTTATCACCGGGGAGCTGTTTTTT. Its protein is CASRTGSFITGELFF.